A single sample is the source of the 24 T cell receptor beta chains below, sequenced in a study of CD8+ T cells in alopecia areata. The treatment here: oral pan-JAK inhibitor, 5-10 mg twice daily. RNA extraction and reverse transcription yielded cDNA as sequencing template. Method: immunoSEQ multiplex PCR; TCRdb's copy keeps in-frame clones and lacks some. The sample has around 100,000 clones; approximately 54% are singletons. Sequences were derived from CD8+ T cells sorted from blood, sampled at week 24, from a patient treated with tofacitinib. The receptors here all came from a human donor with alopecia areata.

V and J are TRBV29-1 and TRBJ1-2; 7 nucleotides agree with TRBD1. The V gene's germline CDR1 is SQVTM and CDR2 ANQGSEA. V trimming: 4 bases; J trimming: 4 bases; junction bases outside the gene matches: 3. CDR3 size: 12 residues. The DNA for the CDR3 is TGCAGCGTTGGCGGGACAGCCTATGGCTACACCTTC. Translation gives CSVGGTAYGYTF.

This clone was observed a handful of times. V gene TRBV13 combines with J gene TRBJ2-2; the D is unclear. Trimming took off 0 bases at V and 0 bases at J, with 8 bases between the two ends. The CDR3 consists of 16 residues. The germline V gene has CDR1 PRHDT and CDR2 FYEKMQ (reference sequence). The DNA for the CDR3 is TGTGCCAGCAGCTTAGGCCTACAGACGAACACCGGGGAGCTGTTTTTT. Translation gives CASSLGLQTNTGELFF. The variable domain in full, completed from reference TRBV13 and TRBJ2-2, reads AAGVIQSPRHLIKEKRETATLKCYPIPRHDTVYWYQQGPGQDPQFLISFYEKMQSDKGSIPDRFSAQQFSDYHSELNMSSLELGDSALYFCASSLGLQTNTGELFFGEGSRLTVL.

This clone was counted only a few times. V is TRBV7-9 and J is TRBJ2-3; unclear D gene. The length of the CDR3 is 13 residues. V gave up 6 bases and J gave up 6 bases, with 13 bases separating them. Germline loops: CDR1 SEHNR, CDR2 FQNEAQ (reference sequence). This CDR3 reads CASSLDPTDTQYF. The CDR3 region has the DNA TGTGCCAGCAGTCTCGACCCCACGGATACGCAGTATTTT. Together with reference TRBV7-9 and TRBJ2-3, the CDR3 gives the full variable domain: DTGVSQNPRHKITKRGQNVTFRCDPISEHNRLYWYRQTLGQGPEFLTYFQNEAQLEKSRLLSDRFSAERPKGSFSTLEIQRTEQGDSAMYLCASSLDPTDTQYFGPGTRLTVL.

V is TRBV25-1 and J is TRBJ2-3; 11 positions agree with TRBD1. Germline CDR1 is MGHDK and CDR2 is SYGVNS. The junction had 8 bases not matched to a gene; V was cut back by 5 bases and J by 4 bases. The CDR3 has 16 residues. CDR3 bases: TGTGCCAGCAGTACCGGGACAGGGGGAATATCAGATACGCAGTATTTT. This codes for CASSTGTGGISDTQYF.

This clone was seen a few times. This chain links TRBV7-9 with TRBJ2-1; D is uncertain. Looked up from germline, CDR1 is SEHNR and CDR2 is FQNEAQ (reference sequence). The CDR3 covers 13 residues. V lost 5 bases to trimming and J lost 0 bases, with 5 bases between them. The CDR3 nucleotides read TGTGCCAGCAGCCGGGCCTCCTACAATGAGCAGTTCTTC. This translates into CASSRASYNEQFF.

The rearrangement uses TRBV29-1 and TRBJ2-7; D unresolved. The germline V gene has CDR1 SQVTM and CDR2 ANQGSEA. The CDR3 sequence is 13 residues long. V dropped 5 bases and J dropped 5 bases, with 16 bases sitting between them. The CDR3 is CSVRLDRSHEQYF. The CDR3 nucleotides read TGCAGCGTTAGACTGGACCGTTCCCACGAGCAGTACTTC.

V usage is TRBV11-2 and J usage is TRBJ2-1; 8 positions match TRBD1. The germline gives CDR1 SGHAT, CDR2 FQNNGV. Trimming removed 1 base from V and 8 bases from J; junction bases left unmatched: 4. The CDR3 is 14 residues long. The CDR3 is CASSLGTGWDEQFF. The CDR3 DNA reads TGTGCCAGCAGCTTAGGGACAGGGTGGGATGAGCAGTTCTTC.

In DNA, the CDR3 is TGTGCCAGCAAAGGTAGCGGGGGATCCGTCTACGAGCAGTACTTC. Protein: CASKGSGGSVYEQYF. J is TRBJ2-7 and V is TRBV2; 9 bases align to TRBD2. The CDR3 runs 15 residues. Germline loops: CDR1 SNHLY, CDR2 FYNNEI. V gave up 7 bases and J gave up 3 bases; unmatched junction bases: 10.

Here the CDR3 DNA reads TGTGCCAGCAGTTTGGGGACAGTCGGCGAAGCTTTCTTT. Translated, it gives CASSLGTVGEAFF. J is TRBJ1-1 and V is TRBV6-5, with 7 bases fitting TRBD1. The CDR3 contains 13 residues. The trim removed 4 bases at V and 8 bases at J, leaving 7 bases unmatched. Germline V gene lookup returns CDR1 MNHEY and CDR2 SVGAGI.

This clone was counted between two and nine times. The J gene is TRBJ2-1, the V gene TRBV30; 12 bases align to TRBD1. This CDR3 spans 14 amino acids. J lost 8 bases, V lost 2 bases, and 4 bases had no gene match. The V gene's germline CDR1 is GTSNPN and CDR2 SVGIG (reference sequence). This chain's CDR3 is CAWSLGQGADEQFF. CDR3 DNA sequence: TGTGCCTGGAGTTTGGGACAGGGGGCCGATGAGCAGTTCTTC.

This clone was picked up a small number of times. The chain couples TRBV7-2 to TRBJ1-2, with TRBD1 matching over 8 bases. CDR1 and CDR2 (germline): SGHTA, FQGNSA. Trimming took 5 bases from V and 5 from J; bases not matched to a gene: 10. The CDR3 is made up of 15 amino acids. The CDR3 nucleotides are TGTGCCAGCAGCATGATGACAGGGGAGGGGTATGGCTACACCTTC. Translating gives CASSMMTGEGYGYTF.

The chain recombines TRBV7-8 with TRBJ1-2; D might be TRBD1 (6 bases). The V end was cut by 5 bases, the J end by 3 bases, with 10 bases between. The CDR3 runs to 13 residues. Germline CDR1 reads SGHVS; CDR2 reads FQNEAQ. CDR3 sequence (DNA): TGTGCCAGCAGCCATAGACAGGACTATGGCTACACCTTC. This encodes CASSHRQDYGYTF.

The J gene is TRBJ2-7, the V gene TRBV27, with D perhaps matching TRBD2 (5 bases). Germline lookup yields CDR1 MNHEY and CDR2 SMNVEV (reference sequence). The CDR3 loop spans 14 amino acids. With 5 bases removed from V and 7 bases from J, the gap between germline ends came to 18 bases. For the CDR3, the DNA is TGTGCCAGCAGTCCCTCCCGGGGTCTAGGAGAGCAGTACTTC. Its translation is CASSPSRGLGEQYF.

V usage is TRBV9 and J usage is TRBJ1-6, with TRBD1 matching over 7 bases. The CDR3 consists of 15 residues. Germline-derived CDR1 and CDR2 are SGDLS and YYNGEE. The V gene end was trimmed by 3 bases and the J gene end by 7 bases; junction bases not matched to a gene: 7. In DNA form, the CDR3 reads TGTGCCAGCAGCGAAGGACAGGCGCTAAATTCACCCCTCCACTTT. Translation gives CASSEGQALNSPLHF.

The chain uses TRBV27 and TRBJ2-3; D is uncertain. Germline V lookup: CDR1 MNHEY, CDR2 SMNVEV (reference sequence). CDR3 size: 14 residues. The V end lost 8 bases, the J end lost 0 bases, and 12 bases lay between the germline ends. The CDR3 protein is CASRQVLSTDTQYF. The CDR3 DNA follows: TGTGCCAGCCGCCAGGTCTTAAGCACAGATACGCAGTATTTT.

The V call is TRBV5-4, the J call TRBJ2-1; TRBD1 matches 10 bases. Germline values: CDR1 SGHNT, CDR2 YYREEE (reference sequence). The V gene end was trimmed by 2 bases and the J gene end by 8 bases; junction bases not matched to a gene: 10. The CDR3 is 16 residues long. CDR3 in amino acids: CASSFARDRGTDEQFF. The CDR3 DNA sequence: TGTGCCAGCAGCTTCGCCCGGGACAGGGGTACCGATGAGCAGTTCTTC.

The chain employs TRBV6-4 and TRBJ2-3, with 10 bases fitting TRBD2. Germline V gene data show CDR1 as MRHNA and CDR2 as SNTAGT. The CDR3 extends over 16 amino acids. With V trimmed by 8 bases and J by 2 bases, 10 bases remained unmatched. CDR3 residues: CASCPSSGGATDTQYF. The DNA for the CDR3 is TGTGCCAGCTGTCCTTCGAGCGGGGGGGCCACAGATACGCAGTATTTT.

This clone was recorded a few times. The V call is TRBV7-8, the J call TRBJ2-5, with D tentatively TRBD2 (6 bases). Trimming stripped 1 base from V and 3 bases from J, with 12 bases between. The CDR3 is 15 amino acids. Germline V CDR1 and CDR2: SGHVS, FQNEAQ. The CDR3 region has the DNA TGTGCCAGCAGCTTAGAGGTAGCGGTAAAAGAGACCCAGTACTTC. Amino acid sequence: CASSLEVAVKETQYF.

Here the CDR3 reads CASSQAGGQRTGELFF. The CDR3 DNA follows: TGCGCCAGCAGCCAAGCCGGGGGGCAGCGTACCGGGGAGCTGTTTTTT. This chain joins TRBV4-1 and TRBJ2-2, with a weak D call TRBD2 (7 bases). CDR1 and CDR2 from the germline V gene are MGHRA and YSYEKL. This CDR3 spans 16 amino acids. V was pared by 1 base and J by 5 bases, with 14 bases between.

This clone appeared a few times. This chain links TRBV6-1 with TRBJ1-5; a possible D gene is TRBD1 (6 bases). Germline loops: CDR1 MNHNS, CDR2 SASEGT. This CDR3 region has 12 residues. V shed 8 bases and J shed 9 bases, with 14 bases lying between them. CDR3 bases: TGTGCCAGCGCAGGGGTAAGGGGGCCCCAGCATTTT. Its translation: CASAGVRGPQHF.

The J gene is TRBJ1-4, the V gene TRBV29-1; tentatively, D is TRBD1 (5 bases). The CDR3 covers 14 residues. Trimming stripped 6 bases from V and 8 bases from J, with 19 bases between. Germline assignment: CDR1 SQVTM and CDR2 ANQGSEA. CDR3 DNA: TGCAGCGTCCCCGGTGGAGGGGAGCCGGAAAAACTGTTTTTT. Protein sequence: CSVPGGGEPEKLFF. The entire variable domain, with the rest obtained from reference TRBV29-1 and TRBJ1-4, is as follows: SAVISQKPSRDICQRGTSLTIQCQVDSQVTMMFWYRQQPGQSLTLIATANQGSEATYESGFVIDKFPISRPNLTFSTLTVSNMSPEDSSIYLCSVPGGGEPEKLFFGSGTQLSVL.

This clone was seen a handful of times. CDR3 DNA sequence: TGTGCCATCAGGATCCGACAGGGGGTCGGTGGCTACACCTTC. Amino acids: CAIRIRQGVGGYTF. The rearrangement uses TRBV10-3 and TRBJ1-2; 9 nucleotides agree with TRBD1. The V segment lost 6 bases and the J segment 7 bases; nucleotides outside the gene matches: 9. The CDR3 has 14 amino acids. From germline, CDR1 is ENHRY and CDR2 SYGVKD.

The V and J genes are TRBV19 and TRBJ1-2, with TRBD1 matching 8 bases. J gave up 4 bases and V 6 bases, and 7 bases lay outside the gene matches. The CDR3 length is 14 residues. Germline V lookup: CDR1 LNHDA, CDR2 SQIVND (reference sequence). The CDR3 nucleotides read TGTGCCAGTAGCCTTGGACAGGGAGGCTATGGCTACACCTTC. Protein product: CASSLGQGGYGYTF.

The chain has TRBV7-2 and TRBJ1-1; tentative D call: TRBD1 (6 bases). The germline CDR1 and CDR2 sequences are SGHTA and FQGNSA. There are 14 residues in the CDR3. V lost 3 bases and J lost 5, with 13 bases in between. The CDR3 region is CASSLEGGDTEAFF. CDR3 nucleotides: TGTGCCAGCAGCTTGGAAGGGGGGGATACTGAAGCTTTCTTT.